These T cell receptor beta chains were read from a single sample in a study of blood T cell repertoires in COVID-19. Libraries were prepared by immunoSEQ multiplex PCR; TCRdb keeps only in-frame clonotypes and omits some of them. The table shows 350,000 or so clones, with approximately 89% occurring only once. Sequenced material: peripheral blood. The source of these receptors is a woman between 55 and 75 years old with COVID-19, enrolled during active disease. CDR3s leave out the opening cysteine and the closing phenylalanine or tryptophan. Fields, in order: clone size, V gene, CDR3 length, J gene, CDR3 protein. Only some rows state a clone size, as once, few, many or a class for expanded clones.

.	TRBV30	12	TRBJ2-1	AYLSGQIYNEQF
few	TRBV5-1	14	TRBJ1-3	ASSLEGGSSGNTIY
.	TRBV30	9	TRBJ2-7	AWSLREHQY
.	TRBV5-1	12	TRBJ1-2	ASSPGQPNYGYT
few	TRBV7-9	13	TRBJ1-4	ASTVGDRTNEKLF
.	TRBV11-2	14	TRBJ1-6	ASMRQGRAYNSPLH
.	TRBV29-1	11	TRBJ1-1	SVTQTGKTEAF
.	TRBV24-1	12	TRBJ1-5	ATSTGNSNQPQH
.	TRBV5-5	12	TRBJ2-2	ASSSFRDTGELF
.	TRBV10-3	11	TRBJ1-5	AIKAQVNQPQH
once	TRBV3-1/TRBV3-2	16	TRBJ2-1	ASSQEEGRGGPYNEQF
.	TRBV6-5	13	TRBJ1-2	ASRYIGQGSYGYT
.	TRBV6-4	11	TRBJ1-6	ASSPQTGSPLH
.	TRBV6-5	9	TRBJ1-1	ASSHELEAF
.	TRBV7-3	11	TRBJ1-2	ASSLEVGTGYT
.	TRBV7-3	13	TRBJ2-1	ASSDPGISYNEQF
many	TRBV28	17	TRBJ1-6	ASSFSPGQESSYNSPLH
.	TRBV6-5	10	TRBJ2-3	ASRSTADTQY
once	TRBV30	13	TRBJ1-3	AWSVGRNSGNTIY
.	TRBV15	10	TRBJ1-1	ATSPVNTEAF
.	TRBV28	12	TRBJ1-1	ASITRGAVTEAF
.	TRBV7-9	13	TRBJ1-2	ASSRAGIGLYGYT
.	TRBV11-2	13	TRBJ2-7	ASSTWGTGAHEQY
.	TRBV6-1	14	TRBJ1-1	ASSEGGGGWISEAF
.	TRBV6-6	16	TRBJ1-3	ASSLGQGFPFSGNTIY
.	TRBV9	13	TRBJ2-1	ASSVVSGGGTEQF
.	TRBV9	14	TRBJ2-1	ASSVAGTRFSNEQF
once	TRBV19	12	TRBJ1-2	ASSIMEGYYGYT
.	TRBV12-5	12	TRBJ1-4	ASGLNRGDEKLF
.	TRBV11-2	13	TRBJ2-7	ASSFDRGRSGEQY
once	TRBV19	15	TRBJ1-1	ASSNRDRGGMNTEAF
few	TRBV5-1	11	TRBJ1-2	ASSLGGFAGYT
.	TRBV6-5	11	TRBJ1-5	ASEKDTLRTQH
.	TRBV5-1	16	TRBJ2-3	ASSSTGGPGPSTDTQY
.	TRBV9	16	TRBJ2-6	ASSVDRQGVSGANVLT
.	TRBV27	13	TRBJ1-5	ASSLFGGYNQPQH
.	TRBV5-5	12	TRBJ2-7	ASSRRDRVYEQY
once	TRBV7-3	13	TRBJ1-2	ASSLYAGTFYGYT
.	TRBV27	13	TRBJ1-6	ASSKTQGYNSPLH
few	TRBV11-3	12	TRBJ2-2	ASSSGPLSGELF
.	TRBV5-1	15	TRBJ2-5	ASSLGLAGGPSETQY
.	TRBV27	13	TRBJ1-1	ASSLEGTGGTEAF
.	TRBV5-6	14	TRBJ1-1	ASSLETGGVNTEAF